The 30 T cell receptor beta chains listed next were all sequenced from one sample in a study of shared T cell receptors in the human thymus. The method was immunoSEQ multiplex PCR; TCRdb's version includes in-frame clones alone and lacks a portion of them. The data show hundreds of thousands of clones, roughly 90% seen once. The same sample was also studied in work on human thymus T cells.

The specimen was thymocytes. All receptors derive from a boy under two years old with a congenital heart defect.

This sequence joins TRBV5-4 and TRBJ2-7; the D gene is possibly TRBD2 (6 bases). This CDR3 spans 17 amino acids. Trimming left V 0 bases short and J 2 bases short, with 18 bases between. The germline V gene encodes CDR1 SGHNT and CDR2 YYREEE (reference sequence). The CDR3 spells CASSLGGRDSDPYEQYF. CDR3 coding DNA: TGTGCCAGCAGCTTGGGGGGTCGGGACTCGGATCCCTACGAGCAGTACTTC.

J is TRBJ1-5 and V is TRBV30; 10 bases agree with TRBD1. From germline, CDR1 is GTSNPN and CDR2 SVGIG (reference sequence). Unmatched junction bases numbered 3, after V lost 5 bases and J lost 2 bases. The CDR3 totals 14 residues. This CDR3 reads CAWGDRGGNQPQHF. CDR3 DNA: TGTGCCTGGGGGGACAGGGGCGGCAATCAGCCCCAGCATTTT.

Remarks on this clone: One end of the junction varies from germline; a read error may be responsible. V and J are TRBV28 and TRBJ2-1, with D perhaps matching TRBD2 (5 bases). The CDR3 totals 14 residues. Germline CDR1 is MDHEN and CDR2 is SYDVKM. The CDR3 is CASSFLDSFNEQFF. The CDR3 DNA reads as TGTGCCAGCAGTTTCCTGGACTCCTTCAATGAGCAGTTCTTC.

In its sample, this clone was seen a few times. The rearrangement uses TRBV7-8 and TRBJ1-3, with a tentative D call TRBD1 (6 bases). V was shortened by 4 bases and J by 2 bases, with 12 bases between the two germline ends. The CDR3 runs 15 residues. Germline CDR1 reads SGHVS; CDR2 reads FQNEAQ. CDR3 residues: CASSSGGRTGNTIYF. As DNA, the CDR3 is TGTGCCAGCAGCTCCGGGGGGCGAACTGGAAACACCATATATTTT.

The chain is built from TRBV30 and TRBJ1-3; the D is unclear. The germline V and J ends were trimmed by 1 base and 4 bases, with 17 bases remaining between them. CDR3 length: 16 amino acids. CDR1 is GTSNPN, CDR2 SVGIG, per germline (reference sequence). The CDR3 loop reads CAWSACAGQVGNTIYF. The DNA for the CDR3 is TGTGCCTGGAGTGCCTGCGCTGGGCAGGTGGGAAACACCATATATTTT.

The CDR3 nucleotides are TGTGCTAGTGGTTGGGGCGGCCAAGAGACCCAGTACTTC. This sequence encodes CASGWGGQETQYF. V and J are TRBV12-5 and TRBJ2-5, with D possibly matching TRBD1 (5 bases). V was shortened by 4 bases and J by 1 base, with 7 bases between the two germline ends. The CDR3 is made up of 13 amino acids. Germline V gene data show CDR1 as LGHNT and CDR2 as FRNRAP.

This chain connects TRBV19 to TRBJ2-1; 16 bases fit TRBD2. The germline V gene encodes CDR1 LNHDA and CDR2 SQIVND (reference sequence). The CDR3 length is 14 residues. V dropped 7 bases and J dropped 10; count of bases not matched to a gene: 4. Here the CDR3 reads CASNGTSGRAEQFF. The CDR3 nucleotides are TGTGCCAGTAACGGGACTAGCGGGAGGGCCGAGCAGTTCTTC.

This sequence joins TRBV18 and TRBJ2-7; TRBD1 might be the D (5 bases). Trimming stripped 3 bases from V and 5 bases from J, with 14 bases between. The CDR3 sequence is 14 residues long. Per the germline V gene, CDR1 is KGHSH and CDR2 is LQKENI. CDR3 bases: TGTGCCAGCTCACCCCCAGGGTCAGGTGACGAGCAGTACTTC. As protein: CASSPPGSGDEQYF.

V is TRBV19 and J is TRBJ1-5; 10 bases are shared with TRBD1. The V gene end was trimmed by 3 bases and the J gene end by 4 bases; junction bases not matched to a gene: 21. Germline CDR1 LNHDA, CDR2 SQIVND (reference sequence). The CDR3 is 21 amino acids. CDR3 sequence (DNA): TGTGCCAGTAGTATGGGGGGGGGCTCGGGACAGGGGATTAATGGGAATCAGCCCCAGCATTTT. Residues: CASSMGGGSGQGINGNQPQHF.

CDR3 in amino acids: CASSETGDRGRTDTQYF. The CDR3 DNA is TGTGCCAGCAGTGAAACCGGGGACAGGGGGCGCACAGATACGCAGTATTTT. The genes are TRBV6-1 and TRBJ2-3, with 12 nucleotides matching TRBD1. The CDR3 length is 17 residues. Trimming at V came to 2 bases and at J to 1 base, leaving 4 bases not matched to a gene. Germline lookup yields CDR1 MNHNS and CDR2 SASEGT.

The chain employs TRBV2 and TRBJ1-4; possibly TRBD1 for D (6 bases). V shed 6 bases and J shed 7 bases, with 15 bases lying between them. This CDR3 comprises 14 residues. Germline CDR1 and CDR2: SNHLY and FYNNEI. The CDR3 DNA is TGTGCCAGCAGGCGGACAGCGGACGGTGAAAAACTGTTTTTT. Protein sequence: CASRRTADGEKLFF.

The CDR3 loop reads CASSRHRGEYHEKLFF. DNA of the CDR3: TGTGCCAGCAGCCGCCACAGGGGCGAGTACCATGAAAAACTGTTTTTT. The V gene is TRBV14, the J gene TRBJ1-4, with 7 bases lining up with TRBD1. Germline V CDR1 and CDR2: SGHDN, FVKESK. The CDR3 has 16 residues. The V gene end was trimmed by 4 bases and the J gene end by 6 bases; junction bases not matched to a gene: 11.

The CDR3 bases are TGTGCCAGCAGCACAGGGACCCGGAGCTCCTACGAGCAGTACTTC. This sequence encodes CASSTGTRSSYEQYF. The chain recombines TRBV9 with TRBJ2-7; TRBD1 might be the D (6 bases). V lost 4 bases and J lost 0, with 14 bases in between. The CDR3 totals 15 residues. CDR1 SGDLS and CDR2 YYNGEE come from the germline V gene.

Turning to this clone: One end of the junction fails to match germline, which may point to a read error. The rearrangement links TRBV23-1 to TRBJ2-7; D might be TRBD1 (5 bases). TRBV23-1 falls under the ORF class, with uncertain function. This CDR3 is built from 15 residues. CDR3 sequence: CARSLQRVGVYEQYF. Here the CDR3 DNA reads TGCGCCAGGAGTCTACAACGGGTAGGGGTGTACGAGCAGTACTTC.

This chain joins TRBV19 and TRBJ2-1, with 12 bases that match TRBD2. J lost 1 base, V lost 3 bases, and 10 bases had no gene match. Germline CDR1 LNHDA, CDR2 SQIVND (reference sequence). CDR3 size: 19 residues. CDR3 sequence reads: CASSMRLAGGPGSYNEQFF. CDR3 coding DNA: TGTGCCAGTAGTATGAGGCTAGCGGGAGGGCCGGGGTCCTACAATGAGCAGTTCTTC. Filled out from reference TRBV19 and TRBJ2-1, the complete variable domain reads DGGITQSPKYLFRKEGQNVTLSCEQNLNHDAMYWYRQDPGQGLRLIYYSQIVNDFQKGDIAEGYSVSREKKESFPLTVTSAQKNPTAFYLCASSMRLAGGPGSYNEQFFGPGTRLTVL.

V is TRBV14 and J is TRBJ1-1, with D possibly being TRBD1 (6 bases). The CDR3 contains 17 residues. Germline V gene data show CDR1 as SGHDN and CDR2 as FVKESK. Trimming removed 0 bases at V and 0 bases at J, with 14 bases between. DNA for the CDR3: TGTGCCAGCAGCCAAGATATAGGGGGTCTGATGAACACTGAAGCTTTCTTT. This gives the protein CASSQDIGGLMNTEAFF.

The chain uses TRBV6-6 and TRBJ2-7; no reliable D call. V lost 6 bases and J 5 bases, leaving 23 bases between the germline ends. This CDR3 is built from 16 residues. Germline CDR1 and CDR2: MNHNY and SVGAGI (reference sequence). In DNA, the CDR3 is TGTGCCAGCAGGCAGCAACCCAAGACTCTGGTCGACGAGCAGTACTTC. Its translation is CASRQQPKTLVDEQYF.

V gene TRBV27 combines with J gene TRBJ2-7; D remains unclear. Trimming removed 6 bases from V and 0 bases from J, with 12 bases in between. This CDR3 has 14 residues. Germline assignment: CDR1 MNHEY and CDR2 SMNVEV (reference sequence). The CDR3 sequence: CASRRQRSSYEQYF. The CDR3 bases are TGTGCCAGCAGGCGGCAGAGGAGCTCCTACGAGCAGTACTTC.

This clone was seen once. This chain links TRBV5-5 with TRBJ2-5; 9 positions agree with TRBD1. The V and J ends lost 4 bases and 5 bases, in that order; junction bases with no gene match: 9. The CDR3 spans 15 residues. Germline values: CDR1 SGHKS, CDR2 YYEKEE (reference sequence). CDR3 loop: CASSHWDREGETQYF. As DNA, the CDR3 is TGTGCCAGCAGCCACTGGGACAGGGAGGGGGAGACCCAGTACTTC.

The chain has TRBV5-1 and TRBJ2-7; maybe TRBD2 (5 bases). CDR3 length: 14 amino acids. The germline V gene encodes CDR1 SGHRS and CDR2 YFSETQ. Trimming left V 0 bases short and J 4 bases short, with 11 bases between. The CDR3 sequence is CASSLVSSRYEQYF. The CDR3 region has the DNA TGCGCCAGCAGCTTGGTTTCTAGCAGATACGAGCAGTACTTC.

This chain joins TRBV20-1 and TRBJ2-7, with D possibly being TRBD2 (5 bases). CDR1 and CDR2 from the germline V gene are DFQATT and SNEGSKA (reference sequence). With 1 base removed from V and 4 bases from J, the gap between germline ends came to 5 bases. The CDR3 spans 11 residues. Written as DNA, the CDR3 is TGCAGTGCTAGAGGGGAGTACGAGCAGTACTTC. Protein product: CSARGEYEQYF.

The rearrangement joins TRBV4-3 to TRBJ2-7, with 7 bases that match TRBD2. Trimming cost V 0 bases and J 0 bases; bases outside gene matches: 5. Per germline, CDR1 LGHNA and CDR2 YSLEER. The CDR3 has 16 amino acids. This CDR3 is CASSQEGGRLSYEQYF. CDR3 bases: TGCGCCAGCAGCCAAGAGGGGGGGAGGCTCTCCTACGAGCAGTACTTC.

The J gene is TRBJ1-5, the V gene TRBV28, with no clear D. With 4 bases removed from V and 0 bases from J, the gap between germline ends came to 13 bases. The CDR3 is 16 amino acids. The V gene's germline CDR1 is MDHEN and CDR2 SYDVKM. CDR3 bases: TGTGCCAGCAGTTGGGGAGGCAGACATAGCAATCAGCCCCAGCATTTT. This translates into CASSWGGRHSNQPQHF.

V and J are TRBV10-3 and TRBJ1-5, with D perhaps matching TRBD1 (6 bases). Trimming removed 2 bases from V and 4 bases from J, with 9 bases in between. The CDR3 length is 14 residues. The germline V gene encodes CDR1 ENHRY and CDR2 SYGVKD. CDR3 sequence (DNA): TGTGCCATCAGTGAGCTTCAGGGGAATCAGCCCCAGCATTTT. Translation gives CAISELQGNQPQHF.

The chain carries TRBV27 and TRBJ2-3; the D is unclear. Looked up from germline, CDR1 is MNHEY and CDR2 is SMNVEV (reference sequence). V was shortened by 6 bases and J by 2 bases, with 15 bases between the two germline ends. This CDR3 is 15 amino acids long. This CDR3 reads CASRGVGLNTDTQYF. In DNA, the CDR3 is TGTGCCAGCAGAGGAGTGGGTTTAAACACAGATACGCAGTATTTT.

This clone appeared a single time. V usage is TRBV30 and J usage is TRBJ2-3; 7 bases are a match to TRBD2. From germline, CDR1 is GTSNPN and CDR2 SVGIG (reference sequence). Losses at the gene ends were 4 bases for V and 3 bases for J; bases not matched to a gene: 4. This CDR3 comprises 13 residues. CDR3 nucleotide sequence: TGTGCCTGGACGCCGGGAGGAACAGATACGCAGTATTTT. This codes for CAWTPGGTDTQYF. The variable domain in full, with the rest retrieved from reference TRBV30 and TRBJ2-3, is SQTIHQWPATLVQPVGSPLSLECTVEGTSNPNLYWYRQAAGRGLQLLFYSVGIGQISSEVPQNLSASRPQDRQFILSSKKLLLSDSGFYLCAWTPGGTDTQYFGPGTRLTVL.

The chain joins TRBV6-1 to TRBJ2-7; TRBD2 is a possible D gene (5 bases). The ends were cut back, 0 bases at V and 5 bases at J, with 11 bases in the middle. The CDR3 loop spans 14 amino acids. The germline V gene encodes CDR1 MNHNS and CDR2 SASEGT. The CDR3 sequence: CASSEALRAHEQYF. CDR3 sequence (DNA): TGTGCCAGCAGTGAAGCGCTGAGGGCCCACGAGCAGTACTTC.

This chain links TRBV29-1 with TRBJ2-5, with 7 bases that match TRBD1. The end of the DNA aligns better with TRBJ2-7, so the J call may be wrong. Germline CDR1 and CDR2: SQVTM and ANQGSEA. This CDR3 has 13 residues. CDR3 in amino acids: CSVERQGGYEQYF. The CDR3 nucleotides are TGCAGCGTAGAAAGACAGGGCGGGTACGAGCAGTACTTC.

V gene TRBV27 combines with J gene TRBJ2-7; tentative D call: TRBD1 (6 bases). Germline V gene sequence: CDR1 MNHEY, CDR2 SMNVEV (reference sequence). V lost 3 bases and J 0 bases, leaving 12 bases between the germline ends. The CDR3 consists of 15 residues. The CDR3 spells CASSFGTRSSYEQYF. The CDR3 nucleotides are TGTGCCAGCAGTTTTGGGACAAGGTCCTCCTACGAGCAGTACTTC.

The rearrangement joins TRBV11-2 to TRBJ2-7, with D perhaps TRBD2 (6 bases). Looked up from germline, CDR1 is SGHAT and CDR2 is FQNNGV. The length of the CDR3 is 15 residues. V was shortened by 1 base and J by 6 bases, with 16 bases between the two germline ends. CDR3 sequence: CASSLGPFTSSEQYF. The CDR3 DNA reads TGTGCCAGCAGCTTAGGTCCCTTCACTAGCTCCGAGCAGTACTTC.